These 28 T cell receptor beta chains share one sample of origin, sequenced in a study of T cell changes during pregnancy in multiple sclerosis. The assay was immunoSEQ multiplex PCR, and TCRdb's table has in-frame clones only and misses some. The table shows roughly 79,000 clones, with around 93% occurring only once. The sample here was peripheral blood, taken in the second trimester of pregnancy. All receptors come from a female donor in good health, enrolled as a control in a pregnancy study.

The chain uses TRBV7-9 and TRBJ1-2, with a weak D call TRBD1 (5 bases). The V gene lost 2 bases and the J gene lost 0 bases, with 13 bases spanning the gap. This CDR3 comprises 16 residues. Germline CDR1 is SEHNR and CDR2 is FQNEAQ (reference sequence). CDR3 sequence (DNA): TGTGCCAGCAGCTTATTGGGGCAGGTCGCTAACTATGGCTACACCTTC. This sequence encodes CASSLLGQVANYGYTF. The full variable domain, in which reference TRBV7-9 and TRBJ1-2 provide the parts outside the CDR3, is DTGVSQNPRHKITKRGQNVTFRCDPISEHNRLYWYRQTLGQGPEFLTYFQNEAQLEKSRLLSDRFSAERPKGSFSTLEIQRTEQGDSAMYLCASSLLGQVANYGYTFGSGTRLTVV.

The V call is TRBV9, the J call TRBJ1-1; unclear D gene. Per the germline V gene, CDR1 is SGDLS and CDR2 is YYNGEE. Deletions cut 0 bases from V and 5 bases from J, with 11 bases between. This CDR3 is built from 14 residues. CDR3 bases: TGTGCCAGCAGCGTAGAGCCATCAAATACTGAAGCTTTCTTT. As protein: CASSVEPSNTEAFF.

As to this clone: Other DNA sequences within the sample encode an identical CDR3. The rearrangement joins TRBV19 to TRBJ1-1; 7 nucleotides line up with TRBD1. The germline CDR1 and CDR2 sequences are LNHDA and SQIVND (reference sequence). Trimming cost V 2 bases and J 1 base; bases outside gene matches: 1. The CDR3 runs to 14 residues. CDR3 nucleotides: TGTGCCAGTAGTATACGGGACAGGAACACTGAAGCTTTCTTT. Its protein product is CASSIRDRNTEAFF. Supplemented by reference TRBV19 and TRBJ1-1, the full variable domain reads DGGITQSPKYLFRKEGQNVTLSCEQNLNHDAMYWYRQDPGQGLRLIYYSQIVNDFQKGDIAEGYSVSREKKESFPLTVTSAQKNPTAFYLCASSIRDRNTEAFFGQGTRLTVV.

V is TRBV14 and J is TRBJ2-3; 8 bases align to TRBD2. With V trimmed by 4 bases and J by 1 base, 10 bases remained unmatched. The CDR3 sequence is 17 residues long. CDR1 is SGHDN, CDR2 FVKESK, per germline. The CDR3 loop is CASSRGGRVWGTDTQYF. CDR3 sequence (DNA): TGTGCCAGCAGCCGCGGGGGGAGGGTCTGGGGCACAGATACGCAGTATTTT. Filled out from reference TRBV14 and TRBJ2-3, the complete variable domain reads EAGVTQFPSHSVIEKGQTVTLRCDPISGHDNLYWYRRVMGKEIKFLLHFVKESKQDESGMPNNRFLAERTGGTYSTLKVQPAELEDSGVYFCASSRGGRVWGTDTQYFGPGTRLTVL.

The V and J genes are TRBV6-6 and TRBJ1-4; 8 bases align to TRBD1. The CDR3 has 15 amino acids. The germline CDR1 and CDR2 sequences are MNHNY and SVGAGI (reference sequence). V shed 4 bases and J 4 bases; nucleotides not matched to a gene: 5. The CDR3 bases are TGTGCCAGCAGTTCCCTAGACAGGGGTAATGAAAAACTGTTTTTT. This encodes CASSSLDRGNEKLFF.

The V gene is TRBV9, the J gene TRBJ2-2; 7 bases map to TRBD2. The trim removed 4 bases at V and 8 bases at J, leaving 17 bases unmatched. The CDR3 runs 17 residues. Germline values: CDR1 SGDLS, CDR2 YYNGEE. The CDR3 region is CASSYSRSGGRAGELFF. The CDR3 DNA sequence: TGTGCCAGCAGCTATTCTCGTTCGGGGGGACGAGCGGGGGAGCTGTTTTTT.

The chain combines TRBV5-4 with TRBJ2-1, with TRBD2 matching 7 bases. The germline V gene has CDR1 SGHNT and CDR2 YYREEE (reference sequence). Trimming cost V 4 bases and J 4 bases; bases outside gene matches: 8. The CDR3 is made up of 15 amino acids. The CDR3 region has the DNA TGTGCCAGCAGCCGCGGGGGAGAAGAATACAATGAGCAGTTCTTC. Its protein is CASSRGGEEYNEQFF.

The chain has TRBV9 and TRBJ1-2, with D possibly being TRBD1 (6 bases). This CDR3 region has 15 residues. V was cut by 2 bases and J by 4 bases, with 15 bases left in between. The germline V gene has CDR1 SGDLS and CDR2 YYNGEE. The CDR3 here is CASSVGQGRTYGYTF. In DNA form, the CDR3 reads TGTGCCAGCAGCGTTGGTCAGGGGCGAACCTATGGCTACACCTTC.

This chain connects TRBV27 to TRBJ2-7, with 9 bases matching TRBD1. This CDR3 is 16 amino acids long. V trimming: 0 bases; J trimming: 2 bases; junction bases outside the gene matches: 5. Germline assignment: CDR1 MNHEY and CDR2 SMNVEV (reference sequence). CDR3 residues: CASSLSSGTGPYEQYF. Here the CDR3 DNA reads TGTGCCAGCAGTTTATCGTCCGGGACAGGGCCCTACGAGCAGTACTTC.

The chain has TRBV5-1 and TRBJ1-4; D unresolved. Trimming cost V 0 bases and J 8 bases, with 17 bases left between them. Germline-derived CDR1 and CDR2 are SGHRS and YFSETQ. The CDR3 has 16 residues. Here the CDR3 reads CASSLAMGSGEEKLFF. The DNA of the CDR3 is TGCGCCAGCAGCTTGGCCATGGGCAGCGGAGAAGAAAAACTGTTTTTT.

This clone was detected a few times. The chain joins TRBV21-1 to TRBJ2-7; the table's D call TRBD2 went unverified against the DNA. TRBV21-1 is deemed a pseudogene. This CDR3 contains 13 residues. As DNA, the CDR3 is TGTGCCAGCAGCAAAGAATATAAGCGCGAGCAGTACTTC. Translating gives CASSKEYKREQYF.

The chain links TRBV7-3 to TRBJ2-6; D ambiguous. The V gene lost 1 base and the J gene lost 2 bases, with 6 bases spanning the gap. CDR3 length: 15 residues. CDR1 SGHTA and CDR2 FQGTGA come from the germline V gene. CDR3 sequence: CASSLIQTGANVLTF. CDR3 sequence (DNA): TGTGCCAGCAGCTTAATCCAGACTGGGGCCAACGTCCTGACTTTC.

The chain couples TRBV10-3 to TRBJ1-1; D might be TRBD1 (5 bases). CDR1 ENHRY and CDR2 SYGVKD come from the germline V gene. Trimming removed 6 bases from V and 2 bases from J, with 13 bases in between. This CDR3 has 14 residues. The CDR3 region has the DNA TGTGCCATCAGAGGGGAGGAGGCAAACACTGAAGCTTTCTTT. Its protein is CAIRGEEANTEAFF.

The V gene is TRBV7-2, the J gene TRBJ1-2, with TRBD1 matching over 8 bases. CDR1 SGHTA and CDR2 FQGNSA come from the germline V gene. The CDR3 runs to 14 residues. With V trimmed by 1 base and J by 7 bases, 5 bases remained unmatched. The CDR3 DNA follows: TGTGCCAGCAGCTTAGGGGCAGGGGGCTCTGGCTACACCTTC. Translated, it gives CASSLGAGGSGYTF.

The chain joins TRBV25-1 to TRBJ2-6; D is possibly TRBD2 (6 bases). This CDR3 spans 15 amino acids. Trimming removed 2 bases at V and 2 bases at J, with 7 bases between. The V gene's germline CDR1 is MGHDK and CDR2 SYGVNS. The CDR3 DNA sequence: TGTGCCAGCAGTGAAGCGGGAACTGGGGCCAACGTCCTGACTTTC. Encoded protein: CASSEAGTGANVLTF.

The chain employs TRBV19 and TRBJ2-2, with D uncertain. Trimming removed 7 bases from V and 0 bases from J, with 12 bases in between. CDR1 and CDR2 (germline): LNHDA, SQIVND (reference sequence). The CDR3 length is 15 residues. The CDR3 is CASTPSVANTGELFF. CDR3 DNA: TGTGCCAGTACCCCCTCGGTTGCGAACACCGGGGAGCTGTTTTTT. Drawing the rest from reference TRBV19 and TRBJ2-2, the complete variable domain is DGGITQSPKYLFRKEGQNVTLSCEQNLNHDAMYWYRQDPGQGLRLIYYSQIVNDFQKGDIAEGYSVSREKKESFPLTVTSAQKNPTAFYLCASTPSVANTGELFFGEGSRLTVL.

The CDR3 DNA reads as TGTGCCAGCGCCTTCCGGACAGGGGCCTACAATGAGCAGTTCTTC. This gives the protein CASAFRTGAYNEQFF. The chain joins TRBV6-6 to TRBJ2-1; 9 nucleotides line up with TRBD1. This CDR3 contains 15 residues. Trimming at V came to 8 bases and at J to 2 bases, leaving 7 bases not matched to a gene. Germline values: CDR1 MNHNY, CDR2 SVGAGI (reference sequence).

This clone was counted a single time. This chain joins TRBV19 and TRBJ1-5; TRBD1 matches 10 bases. The germline gives CDR1 LNHDA, CDR2 SQIVND (reference sequence). This CDR3 is 19 amino acids long. V dropped 6 bases and J dropped 0; count of bases not matched to a gene: 14. DNA for the CDR3: TGTGCCAGTAGAAACCCTGGACAGGGGGGATCCACTAGCAATCAGCCCCAGCATTTT. Translation: CASRNPGQGGSTSNQPQHF.

The chain joins TRBV29-1 to TRBJ2-5; TRBD1 might be the D (5 bases). The CDR3 totals 11 residues. V dropped 3 bases and J dropped 7 bases, with 9 bases sitting between them. CDR1 and CDR2 (germline): SQVTM, ANQGSEA. In nucleotides, the CDR3 is TGCAGCGTTGACAGGGATGGGACCCAGTACTTC. This codes for CSVDRDGTQYF.

V gene TRBV9 combines with J gene TRBJ2-5; perhaps TRBD1 as D (5 bases). The V gene lost 0 bases and the J gene lost 5 bases, with 17 bases spanning the gap. The CDR3 spans 16 residues. Per germline, CDR1 SGDLS and CDR2 YYNGEE. Here the CDR3 reads CASSVGPPGSGETQYF. Here the CDR3 DNA reads TGTGCCAGCAGCGTAGGCCCCCCAGGGTCCGGGGAGACCCAGTACTTC. Complete variable domain (other parts from reference TRBV9 and TRBJ2-5): DSGVTQTPKHLITATGQRVTLRCSPRSGDLSVYWYQQSLDQGLQFLIQYYNGEERAKGNILERFSAQQFPDLHSELNLSSLELGDSALYFCASSVGPPGSGETQYFGPGTRLLVL.

The rearrangement joins TRBV15 to TRBJ2-1; 8 nucleotides match TRBD1. V shed 0 bases, J shed 7 bases, and the junction held 5 bases outside the gene matches. The CDR3 has 15 amino acids. CDR1 LNHNV and CDR2 YYDKDF come from the germline V gene (reference sequence). CDR3 protein: CATSRDRGRNNEQFF. As DNA, the CDR3 is TGTGCCACCAGCAGAGACAGGGGGCGCAATAATGAGCAGTTCTTC. The full variable domain, with the rest looked up from reference TRBV15 and TRBJ2-1, is DAMVIQNPRYQVTQFGKPVTLSCSQTLNHNVMYWYQQKSSQAPKLLFHYYDKDFNNEADTPDNFQSRRPNTSFCFLDIRSPGLGDTAMYLCATSRDRGRNNEQFFGPGTRLTVL.

The chain carries TRBV30 and TRBJ2-1; unclear D gene. Germline CDR1 and CDR2: GTSNPN and SVGIG (reference sequence). The V end was cut by 0 bases, the J end by 6 bases, with 3 bases between. The CDR3 has 11 amino acids. CDR3 loop: CAWSVGNEQFF. CDR3 sequence (DNA): TGTGCCTGGAGTGTCGGCAATGAGCAGTTCTTC.

The gene calls are TRBV2 and TRBJ2-3; TRBD1 agrees at 7 bases. The germline V gene encodes CDR1 SNHLY and CDR2 FYNNEI. V shed 4 bases, J shed 4 bases, and the junction held 17 bases outside the gene matches. The length of the CDR3 is 18 residues. The chain's CDR3 is CASSARTGTVVSADTQYF. The CDR3 coding sequence is TGTGCCAGCAGTGCCCGAACCGGGACAGTGGTCTCCGCAGATACGCAGTATTTT. Full variable domain (remainder filled in from reference TRBV2 and TRBJ2-3): EPEVTQTPSHQVTQMGQEVILRCVPISNHLYFYWYRQILGQKVEFLVSFYNNEISEKSEIFDDQFSVERPDGSNFTLKIRSTKLEDSAMYFCASSARTGTVVSADTQYFGPGTRLTVL.

This clone was observed once. V and J are TRBV19 and TRBJ1-2; tentatively, D is TRBD1 (5 bases). The CDR3 totals 12 residues. Trimming took 7 bases from V and 8 from J, leaving 14 bases between them. Germline-derived CDR1 and CDR2 are LNHDA and SQIVND (reference sequence). The CDR3 loop reads CASMGGIEGYTF. CDR3 DNA: TGTGCCAGTATGGGGGGGATTGAGGGCTACACCTTC. Full variable domain (missing parts from reference TRBV19 and TRBJ1-2): DGGITQSPKYLFRKEGQNVTLSCEQNLNHDAMYWYRQDPGQGLRLIYYSQIVNDFQKGDIAEGYSVSREKKESFPLTVTSAQKNPTAFYLCASMGGIEGYTFGSGTRLTVV.

V is TRBV9 and J is TRBJ1-2, with TRBD1 identical over 10 bases. J gave up 4 bases and V 4 bases, and 10 bases lay outside the gene matches. This CDR3 spans 16 amino acids. Germline V CDR1 and CDR2: SGDLS, YYNGEE. The CDR3 sequence is CASSPPGTGVGYGYTF. Here the CDR3 DNA reads TGTGCCAGCAGCCCCCCCGGGACAGGGGTTGGCTATGGCTACACCTTC. Together with reference TRBV9 and TRBJ1-2, the CDR3 gives the full variable domain: DSGVTQTPKHLITATGQRVTLRCSPRSGDLSVYWYQQSLDQGLQFLIQYYNGEERAKGNILERFSAQQFPDLHSELNLSSLELGDSALYFCASSPPGTGVGYGYTFGSGTRLTVV.

V gene TRBV7-2 combines with J gene TRBJ1-1; D unclear. Germline V gene data show CDR1 as SGHTA and CDR2 as FQGNSA. This CDR3 contains 13 residues. V gave up 4 bases and J gave up 1 base, with 7 bases separating them. The CDR3 DNA follows: TGTGCCAGCAGCTCATACAGGAACACTGAAGCTTTCTTT. The encoded protein is CASSSYRNTEAFF. The variable domain in full, with the rest retrieved from reference TRBV7-2 and TRBJ1-1, is GAGVSQSPSNKVTEKGKDVELRCDPISGHTALYWYRQSLGQGLEFLIYFQGNSAPDKSGLPSDRFSAERTGGSVSTLTIQRTQQEDSAVYLCASSSYRNTEAFFGQGTRLTVV.

J is TRBJ2-7 and V is TRBV30; weak D call: TRBD1 (5 bases). The CDR3 loop spans 13 amino acids. V gave up 1 base and J gave up 6 bases, with 13 bases separating them. Germline V lookup: CDR1 GTSNPN, CDR2 SVGIG (reference sequence). CDR3 amino acids: CAWSANQGREQYF. CDR3 DNA sequence: TGTGCCTGGAGTGCTAACCAGGGTCGCGAGCAGTACTTC.

V gene TRBV5-8 combines with J gene TRBJ2-2, with TRBD2 matching over 7 bases. Germline V gives CDR1 SGHTS, CDR2 YDEGEE. With V trimmed by 4 bases and J by 4 bases, 4 bases remained unmatched. CDR3 length: 14 amino acids. DNA for the CDR3: TGTGCCAGCAGCAGCGGGACTCTCACCGGGGAGCTGTTTTTT. Translation: CASSSGTLTGELFF.